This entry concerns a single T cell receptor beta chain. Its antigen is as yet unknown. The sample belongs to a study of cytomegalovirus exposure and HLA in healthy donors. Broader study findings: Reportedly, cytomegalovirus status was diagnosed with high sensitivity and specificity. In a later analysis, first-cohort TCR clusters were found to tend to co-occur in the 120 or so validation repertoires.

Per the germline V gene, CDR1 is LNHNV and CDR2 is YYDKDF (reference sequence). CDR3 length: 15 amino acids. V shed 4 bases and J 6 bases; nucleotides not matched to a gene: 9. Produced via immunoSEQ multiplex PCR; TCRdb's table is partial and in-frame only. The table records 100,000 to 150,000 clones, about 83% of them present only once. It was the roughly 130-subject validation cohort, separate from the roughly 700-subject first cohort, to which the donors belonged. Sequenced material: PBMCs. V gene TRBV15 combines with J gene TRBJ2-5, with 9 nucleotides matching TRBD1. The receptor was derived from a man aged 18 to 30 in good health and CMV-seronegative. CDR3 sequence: CATSTGTGRAQTQYF. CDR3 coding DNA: TGTGCCACCAGCACAGGGACAGGGAGGGCACAGACCCAGTACTTC.